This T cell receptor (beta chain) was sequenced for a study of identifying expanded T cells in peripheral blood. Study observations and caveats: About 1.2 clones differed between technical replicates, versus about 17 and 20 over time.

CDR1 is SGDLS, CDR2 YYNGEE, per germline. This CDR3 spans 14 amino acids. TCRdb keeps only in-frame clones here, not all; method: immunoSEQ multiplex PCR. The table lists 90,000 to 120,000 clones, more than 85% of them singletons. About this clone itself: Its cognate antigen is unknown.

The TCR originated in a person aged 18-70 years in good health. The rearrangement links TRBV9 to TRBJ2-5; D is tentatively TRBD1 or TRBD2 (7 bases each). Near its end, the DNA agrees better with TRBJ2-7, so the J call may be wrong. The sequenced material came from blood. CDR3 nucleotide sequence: TGTGCCAGCAGCGGGGAGGGGGCAGAATACGAGCAGTACTTC. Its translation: CASSGEGAEYEQYF.